The clone carrying this T cell receptor beta chain showed up many times. Its target is unknown. V was shortened by 3 bases and J by 0 bases, with 12 bases between the two germline ends. CDR1 SGDLS and CDR2 YYNGEE come from the germline V gene. The CDR3 is made up of 15 amino acids. Template material for amplifying TCR beta CDR3 regions consisted of RNA transcripts. The study used the HTBI primer set for a first-round RT-PCR of the TCR CDR3. TCRdb processed the multiplex PCR reads anew with MiXCR; each CDR3 protein has one entry. The sample includes hundreds of thousands of distinct CDR3 sequences, around 15% of them seen just once. This sample holds PBMCs from roughly 10 ml fresh peripheral blood. These data come from a study of T cells in Graves' hyperthyroidism and ophthalmopathy. Whole-study findings and limits: Most thyroid clonotypes expanded above 0.001 were also detected in blood.

The chain carries TRBV9 and TRBJ1-1, with TRBD1 as a possible D gene (6 bases). Material for sequencing was blood. The receptor comes from a woman under 30 with Graves' hyperthyroidism. The CDR3 coding sequence is TGTGCCAGCAGCGCCCACACAGGGTTGAACACTGAAGCTTTCTTT. Translation gives CASSAHTGLNTEAFF.